The 27 T cell receptor beta chains presented below share a single source sample, sequenced in a study of T cells after posttransplantation cyclophosphamide. Generated by immunoSEQ multiplex PCR, the TCRdb table keeps only in-frame clones and is missing some. This table has about 15,000 clones, roughly nine tenths appearing once. Cyclophosphamide on days +3 and +4 followed busulfan-fludarabine conditioning and a marrow graft. This sample comprised CD4+ T cells sorted from blood, obtained after allogeneic stem cell transplant with posttransplant cyclophosphamide. The receptors here all came from a male patient between 55 and 70 years old who received an allogeneic stem cell transplant from a related donor and was CMV-positive. The graft donor may be the source of some T cells.

The chain couples TRBV30 to TRBJ1-6; D might be TRBD1 (5 bases). V was cut by 4 bases and J by 4 bases, with 17 bases left in between. CDR3 length: 16 residues. Germline assignment: CDR1 GTSNPN and CDR2 SVGIG (reference sequence). The CDR3 coding sequence is TGTGCCTGGACCTTGGGAGGGGCGAGATATAATTCACCCCTCCACTTT. Translated: CAWTLGGARYNSPLHF. The variable domain in full, with the rest retrieved from reference TRBV30 and TRBJ1-6, is SQTIHQWPATLVQPVGSPLSLECTVEGTSNPNLYWYRQAAGRGLQLLFYSVGIGQISSEVPQNLSASRPQDRQFILSSKKLLLSDSGFYLCAWTLGGARYNSPLHFGNGTRLTVT.

The genes are TRBV11-3 and TRBJ2-2; no clear D. Germline CDR1 and CDR2: SGHNT and YENEEA. The V and J ends lost 4 bases and 4 bases respectively, with 10 bases between them. This CDR3 region has 14 residues. This chain's CDR3 is CASSSPVRTGELFF. In DNA, the CDR3 is TGTGCCAGCAGCTCGCCGGTGCGCACCGGGGAGCTGTTTTTT.

This sequence joins TRBV7-6 and TRBJ2-3; D possibly corresponds to TRBD2 (6 bases). Germline V gene lookup returns CDR1 SGHVS and CDR2 FNYEAQ. Trimming removed 2 bases at V and 7 bases at J, with 13 bases between. This CDR3 contains 14 residues. The chain's CDR3 is CASSLKGGVYTQYF. The DNA for the CDR3 is TGTGCCAGCAGCTTAAAGGGAGGTGTATATACGCAGTATTTT.

The rearrangement joins TRBV7-2 to TRBJ1-1, with a possible D match to TRBD1 (5 bases). CDR1 is SGHTA, CDR2 FQGNSA, per germline. The length of the CDR3 is 13 residues. Trimming took 4 bases from V and 1 from J, leaving 7 bases between them. CDR3 in DNA: TGTGCCAGCAGCTCAGGACAGAACACTGAAGCTTTCTTT. Amino acid sequence: CASSSGQNTEAFF.

The J gene is TRBJ1-2, the V gene TRBV2; possibly TRBD1 for D (6 bases). The CDR3 loop spans 14 amino acids. Trimming left V 6 bases short and J 1 base short, with 12 bases between. The germline V gene has CDR1 SNHLY and CDR2 FYNNEI. CDR3 amino acids: CASSPTGYNYGYTF. CDR3 sequence (DNA): TGTGCCAGCAGCCCGACAGGCTATAACTATGGCTACACCTTC.

The chain recombines TRBV6-1 with TRBJ1-3, with D possibly matching TRBD1 (5 bases). V lost 2 bases and J 4 bases, leaving 12 bases between the germline ends. CDR1 is MNHNS, CDR2 SASEGT, per germline. This CDR3 is 15 amino acids long. The CDR3 reads CASSERGTVGNTIYF. The CDR3 nucleotides read TGTGCCAGCAGTGAAAGGGGAACAGTAGGAAACACCATATATTTT.

This clone was seen a few times. The chain uses TRBV6-5 and TRBJ1-2, with 11 bases identical to TRBD1. J lost 5 bases, V lost 2 bases, and 7 bases had no gene match. CDR3 length: 16 amino acids. CDR1 is MNHEY and CDR2 is SVGAGI in the germline V gene. The CDR3 is CASSYLRTGGSYGYTF. The CDR3 coding sequence is TGTGCCAGCAGTTACCTGCGGACAGGGGGCTCTTATGGCTACACCTTC.

V gene TRBV11-2 combines with J gene TRBJ2-6; no clear D gene. Per germline, CDR1 SGHAT and CDR2 FQNNGV. This CDR3 spans 16 amino acids. Trimming took off 0 bases at V and 0 bases at J, with 6 bases between the two ends. The CDR3 nucleotides read TGTGCCAGCAGCTTAGAACGGAGCTCTGGGGCCAACGTCCTGACTTTC. It specifies CASSLERSSGANVLTF.

The gene calls are TRBV5-1 and TRBJ2-5; TRBD1 aligns across 10 bases. This CDR3 comprises 17 residues. CDR1 is SGHRS and CDR2 is YFSETQ in the germline V gene. V shed 4 bases, J shed 5 bases, and the junction held 14 bases outside the gene matches. The DNA of the CDR3 is TGCGCCAGCAGCCCAGGACAGGGGGTGGGAAGAGTGGAGACCCAGTACTTC. Translating it yields CASSPGQGVGRVETQYF.

The rearrangement links TRBV7-9 to TRBJ2-2, with TRBD2 as a possible D gene (5 bases). Germline assignment: CDR1 SEHNR and CDR2 FQNEAQ (reference sequence). The V and J ends lost 3 bases and 2 bases respectively, with 13 bases between them. The CDR3 covers 16 residues. CDR3 loop: CASSLLRGSNTGELFF. The DNA of the CDR3 is TGTGCCAGCAGCTTGCTTAGAGGGTCCAACACCGGGGAGCTGTTTTTT.

The genes are TRBV6-5 and TRBJ1-2, with 8 bases lining up with TRBD1. The CDR3 is 14 amino acids. Trimming took 6 bases from V and 4 from J; bases not matched to a gene: 7. CDR1 is MNHEY and CDR2 is SVGAGI in the germline V gene. The CDR3, as DNA: TGTGCCAGCAGAGATACAGGGGGGGGCTATGGCTACACCTTC. This sequence encodes CASRDTGGGYGYTF.

The chain carries TRBV11-2 and TRBJ2-5; D perhaps matches TRBD1 (5 bases). The J call could be wrong; TRBJ2-7 is a better fit for the DNA end. The germline CDR1 and CDR2 sequences are SGHAT and FQNNGV. This CDR3 spans 12 amino acids. The CDR3 protein is CASSPQGLEQYF. The CDR3 nucleotides read TGTGCCAGCAGCCCCCAGGGTCTCGAGCAGTACTTC.

The CDR3 here is CASSLGGFEQYF. The CDR3 DNA is TGTGCCAGCAGTTTGGGGGGGTTCGAGCAGTACTTC. The V call is TRBV28, the J call TRBJ2-7, with 7 bases aligning to TRBD2. Germline V CDR1 and CDR2: MDHEN, SYDVKM. Trimming cost V 3 bases and J 6 bases; bases outside gene matches: 2. The CDR3 runs 12 residues.

The chain carries TRBV4-1 and TRBJ2-4; D not resolved. The CDR3 runs 15 residues. Deletions cut 4 bases from V and 5 bases from J, with 15 bases between. Germline values: CDR1 MGHRA, CDR2 YSYEKL. The CDR3 here is CASSPTVRSQNIQYF. The DNA for the CDR3 is TGCGCCAGCAGCCCCACCGTGCGATCCCAAAACATTCAGTACTTC.

V and J are TRBV5-6 and TRBJ2-7, with D possibly being TRBD2 (6 bases). Trimming left V 2 bases short and J 3 bases short, with 12 bases between. CDR1 and CDR2 (germline): SGHDT, YYEEEE. This CDR3 has 14 amino acids. The CDR3 DNA is TGTGCCAGCAGCTTTTGGGGGGTAGGCTACGAGCAGTACTTC. It is translated as CASSFWGVGYEQYF.

This clone was recorded a few times. The CDR3 DNA reads TGTGCCAGCAGCCGCGGAGGGGCAGGTTCACCCCTCCACTTT. It specifies CASSRGGAGSPLHF. The chain is built from TRBV9 and TRBJ1-6; D might be TRBD1 (5 bases). V was cut by 4 bases and J by 9 bases, with 14 bases left in between. The germline V gene encodes CDR1 SGDLS and CDR2 YYNGEE. This CDR3 has 14 amino acids.

The chain combines TRBV19 with TRBJ1-1; TRBD1 is a possible D gene (5 bases). Per germline, CDR1 LNHDA and CDR2 SQIVND (reference sequence). V lost 3 bases, J lost 1 base, and 6 bases lay in between. The CDR3 loop spans 13 amino acids. Here the CDR3 DNA reads TGTGCCAGTAGTATCGACAGGAACACTGAAGCTTTCTTT. It encodes CASSIDRNTEAFF.

The gene calls are TRBV6-1 and TRBJ1-1; D is unresolved. The CDR3 has 14 amino acids. Trimming pared 0 bases from V and 3 bases from J, leaving 8 bases between. Germline CDR1 reads MNHNS; CDR2 reads SASEGT. CDR3 in amino acids: CASSEARAYTEAFF. The CDR3 nucleotides are TGTGCCAGCAGTGAAGCGCGGGCTTACACTGAAGCTTTCTTT.

This chain connects TRBV11-2 to TRBJ1-1; D may be TRBD1 (6 bases). CDR3 size: 15 residues. The V gene lost 1 base and the J gene lost 0 bases, with 9 bases spanning the gap. CDR1 SGHAT and CDR2 FQNNGV come from the germline V gene. CDR3 sequence: CASSLGTGMNTEAFF. DNA for the CDR3: TGTGCCAGCAGCTTAGGAACAGGGATGAACACTGAAGCTTTCTTT.

The chain couples TRBV7-2 to TRBJ2-1, with TRBD2 matching over 15 bases. V was pared by 4 bases and J by 0 bases, with 4 bases of the junction left unmatched. There are 18 residues in the CDR3. The germline gives CDR1 SGHTA, CDR2 FQGNSA. The CDR3 region has the DNA TGTGCCAGCAGCTCCGGGACTAGCGGGGGGTCCTCCTACAATGAGCAGTTCTTC. As protein: CASSSGTSGGSSYNEQFF.

The chain uses TRBV4-3 and TRBJ1-4, with D hard to call. Trimming took 0 bases from V and 0 from J, leaving 8 bases between them. The CDR3 is 16 amino acids. Germline CDR1 LGHNA, CDR2 YSLEER. This CDR3 reads CASSQENSATNEKLFF. CDR3 coding DNA: TGCGCCAGCAGCCAAGAAAACAGTGCAACTAATGAAAAACTGTTTTTT.

The chain joins TRBV14 to TRBJ2-4, with TRBD1 identical over 7 bases. CDR1 is SGHDN and CDR2 is FVKESK in the germline V gene. The CDR3 covers 15 residues. Germline trimming cut 0 bases from V and 7 bases from J; bases unmatched to any gene: 6. In DNA, the CDR3 is TGTGCCAGCAGCCAAGATCAGGGGGATCGGAACATTCAGTACTTC. It translates to CASSQDQGDRNIQYF. Variable domain in full (rest from reference TRBV14 and TRBJ2-4): EAGVTQFPSHSVIEKGQTVTLRCDPISGHDNLYWYRRVMGKEIKFLLHFVKESKQDESGMPNNRFLAERTGGTYSTLKVQPAELEDSGVYFCASSQDQGDRNIQYFGAGTRLSVL.

CDR3 nucleotides: TGCGCCAGCAGCCAAGACGGGACTAGCGGGGGGGGAGAGACCCAGTACTTC. Translated, it gives CASSQDGTSGGGETQYF. The J gene is TRBJ2-5, the V gene TRBV4-3; TRBD2 agrees at 16 bases. Germline V lookup: CDR1 LGHNA, CDR2 YSLEER. The CDR3 is made up of 17 amino acids. Trimming cost V 0 bases and J 4 bases; bases outside gene matches: 2.

The chain carries TRBV4-3 and TRBJ2-1, with TRBD2 matching 10 bases. The V and J ends lost 3 bases and 4 bases, in that order; junction bases with no gene match: 6. The CDR3 length is 16 residues. Germline V gene sequence: CDR1 LGHNA, CDR2 YSLEER. The CDR3 region is CASSQIPSGGYNEQFF. Written as DNA, the CDR3 is TGCGCCAGCAGCCAGATTCCTAGCGGGGGTTACAATGAGCAGTTCTTC.

The rearrangement links TRBV28 to TRBJ2-5, with D possibly TRBD1 on 6 matching bases. The CDR3 extends over 13 amino acids. Germline V gene lookup returns CDR1 MDHEN and CDR2 SYDVKM. V gave up 4 bases and J gave up 6 bases, with 12 bases separating them. The CDR3 sequence is CASSYDRYQTQYF. The CDR3 DNA reads as TGTGCCAGCAGTTATGACAGGTACCAGACCCAGTACTTC.

This chain uses TRBV6-4 with TRBJ2-3; tentatively, D is TRBD2 (6 bases). The V end was cut by 6 bases, the J end by 1 base, with 11 bases between. CDR3 length: 14 residues. The germline V gene has CDR1 MRHNA and CDR2 SNTAGT. The CDR3 reads CASSAGLGTDTQYF. For the CDR3, the DNA is TGTGCCAGCAGCGCGGGGCTAGGCACAGATACGCAGTATTTT.

This rearrangement joins TRBV5-5 to TRBJ1-2; the D is unclear. Trimming cost V 4 bases and J 6 bases, with 16 bases left between them. This CDR3 contains 14 residues. Per the germline V gene, CDR1 is SGHKS and CDR2 is YYEKEE (reference sequence). The CDR3 sequence is CASSPGSPRDGYTF. The CDR3 coding sequence is TGTGCCAGCAGCCCGGGGTCCCCGAGGGATGGCTACACCTTC.